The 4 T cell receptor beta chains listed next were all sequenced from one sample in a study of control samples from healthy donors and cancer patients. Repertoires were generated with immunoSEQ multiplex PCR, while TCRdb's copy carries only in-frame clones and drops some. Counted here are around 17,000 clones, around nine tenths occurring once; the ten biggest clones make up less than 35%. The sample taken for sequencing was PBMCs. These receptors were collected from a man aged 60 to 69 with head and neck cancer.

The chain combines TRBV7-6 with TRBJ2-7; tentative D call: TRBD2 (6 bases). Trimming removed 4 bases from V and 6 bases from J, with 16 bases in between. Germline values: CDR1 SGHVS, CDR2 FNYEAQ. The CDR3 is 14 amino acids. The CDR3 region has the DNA TGTGCCAGCAGCTACTCGGAGGGCTGGAGCGAGCAGTACTTC. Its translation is CASSYSEGWSEQYF.

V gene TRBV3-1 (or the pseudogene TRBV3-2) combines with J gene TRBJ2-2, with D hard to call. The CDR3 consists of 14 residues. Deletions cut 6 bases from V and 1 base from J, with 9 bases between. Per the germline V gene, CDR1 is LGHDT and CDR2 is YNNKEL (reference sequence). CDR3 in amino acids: CASSRTLNTGELFF. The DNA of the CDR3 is TGTGCCAGCAGTCGGACCCTGAACACCGGGGAGCTGTTTTTT.

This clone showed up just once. CDR3 sequence: CASSPLLTQYF. DNA of the CDR3: TGTGCCAGCAGCCCCCTACTTACGCAGTATTTT. The chain couples TRBV7-9 to TRBJ2-3, with D uncertain. V was shortened by 5 bases and J by 8 bases, with 8 bases between the two germline ends. The V gene's germline CDR1 is SEHNR and CDR2 FQNEAQ (reference sequence). The CDR3 runs to 11 residues.

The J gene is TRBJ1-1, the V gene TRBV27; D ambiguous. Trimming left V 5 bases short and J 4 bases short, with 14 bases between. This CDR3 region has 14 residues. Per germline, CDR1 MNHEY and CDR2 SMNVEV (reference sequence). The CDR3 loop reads CASSPRTVITEAFF. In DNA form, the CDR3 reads TGTGCCAGCAGTCCGCGGACGGTGATCACTGAAGCTTTCTTT.